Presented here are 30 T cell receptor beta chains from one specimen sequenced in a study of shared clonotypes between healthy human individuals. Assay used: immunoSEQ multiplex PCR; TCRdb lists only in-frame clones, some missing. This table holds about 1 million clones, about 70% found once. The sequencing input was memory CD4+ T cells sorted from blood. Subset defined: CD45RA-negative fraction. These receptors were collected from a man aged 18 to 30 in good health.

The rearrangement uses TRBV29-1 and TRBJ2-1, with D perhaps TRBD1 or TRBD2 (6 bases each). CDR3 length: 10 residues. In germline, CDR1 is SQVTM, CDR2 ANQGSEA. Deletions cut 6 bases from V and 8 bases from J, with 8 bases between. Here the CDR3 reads CSVGGYEQFF. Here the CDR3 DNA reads TGCAGCGTAGGGGGGTATGAGCAGTTCTTC.

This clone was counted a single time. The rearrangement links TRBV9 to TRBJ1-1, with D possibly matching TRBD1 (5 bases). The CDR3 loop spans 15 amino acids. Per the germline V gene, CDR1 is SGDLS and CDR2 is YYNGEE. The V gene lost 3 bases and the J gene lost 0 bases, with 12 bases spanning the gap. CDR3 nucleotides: TGTGCCAGCAGCGCTGGGGGGTACATGAACACTGAAGCTTTCTTT. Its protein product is CASSAGGYMNTEAFF.

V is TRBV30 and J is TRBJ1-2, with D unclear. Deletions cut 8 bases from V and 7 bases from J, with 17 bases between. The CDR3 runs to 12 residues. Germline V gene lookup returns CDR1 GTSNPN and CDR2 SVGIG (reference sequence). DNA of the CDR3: TGTGCCGGCCCCGGGTCCGGCGGTGGCTACACCTTC. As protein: CAGPGSGGGYTF.

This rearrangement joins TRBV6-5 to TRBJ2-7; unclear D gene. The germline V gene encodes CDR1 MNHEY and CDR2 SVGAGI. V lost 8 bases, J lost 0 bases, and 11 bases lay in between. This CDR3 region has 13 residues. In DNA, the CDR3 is TGTGCCAGCGCCTATGAAGGCTCCTACGAGCAGTACTTC. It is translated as CASAYEGSYEQYF.

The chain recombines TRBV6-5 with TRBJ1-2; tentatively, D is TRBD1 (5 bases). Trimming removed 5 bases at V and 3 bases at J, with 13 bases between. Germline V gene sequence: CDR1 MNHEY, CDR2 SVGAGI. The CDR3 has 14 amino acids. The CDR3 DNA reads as TGTGCCAGCAGTCTGGTAATGGGGGACTATGGCTACACCTTC. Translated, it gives CASSLVMGDYGYTF.

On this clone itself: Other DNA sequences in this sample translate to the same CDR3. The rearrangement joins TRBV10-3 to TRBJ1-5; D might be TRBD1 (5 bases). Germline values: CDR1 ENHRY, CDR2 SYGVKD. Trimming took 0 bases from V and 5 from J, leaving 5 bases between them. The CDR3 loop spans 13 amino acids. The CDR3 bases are TGTGCCATCAGTGAGTCCAGGGATCAGCCCCAGCATTTT. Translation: CAISESRDQPQHF.

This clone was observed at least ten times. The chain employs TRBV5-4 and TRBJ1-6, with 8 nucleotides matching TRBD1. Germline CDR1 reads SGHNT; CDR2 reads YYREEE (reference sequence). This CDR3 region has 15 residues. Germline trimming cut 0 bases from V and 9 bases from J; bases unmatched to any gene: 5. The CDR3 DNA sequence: TGTGCCAGCAGCTTGGGCGCAGGGGGCCTTTCACCCCTCCACTTT. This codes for CASSLGAGGLSPLHF.

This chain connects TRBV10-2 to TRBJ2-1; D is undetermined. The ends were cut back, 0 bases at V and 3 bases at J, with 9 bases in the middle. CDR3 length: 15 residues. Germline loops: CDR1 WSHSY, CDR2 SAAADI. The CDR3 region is CASSESTSNYNEQFF. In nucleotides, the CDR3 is TGCGCCAGCAGTGAGTCAACTTCGAACTACAATGAGCAGTTCTTC.

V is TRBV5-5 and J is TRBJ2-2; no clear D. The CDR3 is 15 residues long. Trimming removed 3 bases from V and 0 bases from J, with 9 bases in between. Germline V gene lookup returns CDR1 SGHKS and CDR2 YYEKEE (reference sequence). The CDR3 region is CASSSLLTNTGELFF. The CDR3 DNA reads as TGTGCCAGCAGCTCGCTCCTAACGAACACCGGGGAGCTGTTTTTT.

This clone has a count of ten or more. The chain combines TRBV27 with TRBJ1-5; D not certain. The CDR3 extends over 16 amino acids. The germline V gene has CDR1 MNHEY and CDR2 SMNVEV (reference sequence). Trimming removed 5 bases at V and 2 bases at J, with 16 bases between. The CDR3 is CASSQMSTGGNQPQHF. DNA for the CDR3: TGTGCCAGCAGTCAGATGTCTACCGGGGGCAATCAGCCCCAGCATTTT.

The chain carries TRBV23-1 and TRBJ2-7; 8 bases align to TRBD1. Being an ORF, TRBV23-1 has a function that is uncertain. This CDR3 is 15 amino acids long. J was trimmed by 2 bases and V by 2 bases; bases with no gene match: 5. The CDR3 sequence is CASSQGTGYAYEQYF. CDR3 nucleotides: TGCGCCAGCAGTCAAGGGACAGGTTACGCCTACGAGCAGTACTTC.

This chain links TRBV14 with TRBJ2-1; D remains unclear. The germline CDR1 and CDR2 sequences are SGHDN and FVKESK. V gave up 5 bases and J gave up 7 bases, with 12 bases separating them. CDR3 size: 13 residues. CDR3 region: CASSELRLNEQFF. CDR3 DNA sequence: TGTGCCAGCAGCGAGCTGAGATTGAATGAGCAGTTCTTC. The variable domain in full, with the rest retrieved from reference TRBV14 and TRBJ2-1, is EAGVTQFPSHSVIEKGQTVTLRCDPISGHDNLYWYRRVMGKEIKFLLHFVKESKQDESGMPNNRFLAERTGGTYSTLKVQPAELEDSGVYFCASSELRLNEQFFGPGTRLTVL.

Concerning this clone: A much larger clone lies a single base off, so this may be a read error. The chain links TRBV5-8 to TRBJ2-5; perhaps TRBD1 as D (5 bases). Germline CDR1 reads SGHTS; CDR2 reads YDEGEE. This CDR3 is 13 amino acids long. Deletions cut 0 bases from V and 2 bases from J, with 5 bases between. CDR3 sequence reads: CASSLGQQETQYF. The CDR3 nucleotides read TGTGCCAGCAGCTTGGGACAGCAAGAGACCCAGTACTTC.

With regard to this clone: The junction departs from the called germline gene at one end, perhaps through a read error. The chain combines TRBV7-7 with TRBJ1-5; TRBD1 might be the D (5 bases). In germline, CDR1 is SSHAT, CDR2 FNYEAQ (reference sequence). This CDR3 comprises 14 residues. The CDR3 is CASSLGERNQPQHF. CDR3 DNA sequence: TGTGCTAGCAGCTTGGGGGAAAGGAATCAGCCCCAGCATTTT.

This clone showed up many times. The CDR3 DNA follows: TGTGCCAGCAGTTACGGCCCCCTGGGCGAGCAGTACTTC. Residues: CASSYGPLGEQYF. The chain employs TRBV6-5 and TRBJ2-7; no clear D. CDR1 MNHEY and CDR2 SVGAGI come from the germline V gene. The ends were cut back, 2 bases at V and 6 bases at J, with 11 bases in the middle. CDR3 length equals 13 residues.

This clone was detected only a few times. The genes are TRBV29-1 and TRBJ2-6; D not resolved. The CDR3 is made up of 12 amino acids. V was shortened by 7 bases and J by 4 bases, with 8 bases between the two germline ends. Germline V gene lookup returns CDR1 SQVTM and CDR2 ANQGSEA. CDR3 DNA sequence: TGCAGCGCAGGAGCCGGGGCCAACGTCCTGACTTTC. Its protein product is CSAGAGANVLTF.

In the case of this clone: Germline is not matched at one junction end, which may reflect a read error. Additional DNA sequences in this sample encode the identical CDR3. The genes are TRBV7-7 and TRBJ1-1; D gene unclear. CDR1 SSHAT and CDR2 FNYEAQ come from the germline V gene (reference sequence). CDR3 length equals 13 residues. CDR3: CASSLQENTEAFF. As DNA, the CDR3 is TGTGCTAGCAGCTTACAAGAGAACACTGAAGCTTTCTTT.

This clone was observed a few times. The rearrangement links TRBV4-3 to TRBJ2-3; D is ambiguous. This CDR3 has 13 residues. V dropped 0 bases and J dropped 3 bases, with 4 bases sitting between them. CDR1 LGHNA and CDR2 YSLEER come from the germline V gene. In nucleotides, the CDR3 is TGCGCCAGCAGCCAAGATCTGACAGATACGCAGTATTTT. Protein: CASSQDLTDTQYF.

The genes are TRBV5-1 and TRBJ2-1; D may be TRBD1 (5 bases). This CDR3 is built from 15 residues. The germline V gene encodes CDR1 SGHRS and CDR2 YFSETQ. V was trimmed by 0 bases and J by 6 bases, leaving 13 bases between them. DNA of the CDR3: TGCGCCAGCAGCTTGGGACAGAGAATCACCAATGAGCAGTTCTTC. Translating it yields CASSLGQRITNEQFF.

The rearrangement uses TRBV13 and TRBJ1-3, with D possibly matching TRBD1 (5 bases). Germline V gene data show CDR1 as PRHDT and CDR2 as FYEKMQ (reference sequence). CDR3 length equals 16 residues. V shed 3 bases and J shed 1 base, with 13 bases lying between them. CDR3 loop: CASSLGEGRSGNTIYF. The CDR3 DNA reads TGTGCCAGCAGCTTGGGCGAGGGGAGGTCTGGAAACACCATATATTTT.

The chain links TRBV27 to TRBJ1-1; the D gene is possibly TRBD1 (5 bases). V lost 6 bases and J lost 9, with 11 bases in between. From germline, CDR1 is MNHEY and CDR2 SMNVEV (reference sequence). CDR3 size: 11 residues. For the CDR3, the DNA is TGTGCCAGCAGCGACAGCCTTAAAGCTTTCTTT. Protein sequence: CASSDSLKAFF.

CDR3 DNA sequence: TGTGCCAGCAGCTTTACCGGGACAGGGTACTACGAGCAGTACTTC. Translating gives CASSFTGTGYYEQYF. V usage is TRBV5-6 and J usage is TRBJ2-7, with 9 bases aligning to TRBD1. Germline CDR1 is SGHDT and CDR2 is YYEEEE. J was trimmed by 3 bases and V by 2 bases; bases with no gene match: 6. CDR3 length: 15 amino acids.

The CDR3 loop is CASKSVGGGLETQYF. CDR3 DNA: TGTGCCAGCAAGTCGGTCGGGGGGGGCCTCGAGACCCAGTACTTC. This chain links TRBV7-2 with TRBJ2-5, with TRBD2 matching over 8 bases. Germline V gene data show CDR1 as SGHTA and CDR2 as FQGNSA. Losses at the gene ends were 7 bases for V and 5 bases for J; bases not matched to a gene: 12. The CDR3 sequence is 15 residues long.

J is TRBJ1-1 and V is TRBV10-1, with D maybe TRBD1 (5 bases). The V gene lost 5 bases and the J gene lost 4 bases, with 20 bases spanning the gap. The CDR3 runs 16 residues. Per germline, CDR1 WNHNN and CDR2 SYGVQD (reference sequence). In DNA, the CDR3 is TGCGCCAGCAGTTCGAGCCGGTGGGGCAGCTTCACTGAAGCTTTCTTT. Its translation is CASSSSRWGSFTEAFF.

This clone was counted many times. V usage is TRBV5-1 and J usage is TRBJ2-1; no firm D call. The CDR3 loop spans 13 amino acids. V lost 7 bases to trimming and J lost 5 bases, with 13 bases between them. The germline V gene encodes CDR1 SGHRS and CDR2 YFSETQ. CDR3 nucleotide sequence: TGCGCCAGCCGCCCCAGCGAGAACAATGAGCAGTTCTTC. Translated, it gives CASRPSENNEQFF.

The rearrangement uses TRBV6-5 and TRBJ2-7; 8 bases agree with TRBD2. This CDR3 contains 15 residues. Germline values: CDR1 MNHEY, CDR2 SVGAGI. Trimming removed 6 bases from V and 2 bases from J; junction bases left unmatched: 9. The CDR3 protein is CASSRQRGSPYEQYF. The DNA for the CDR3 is TGTGCCAGCAGCCGTCAGCGGGGGTCCCCCTACGAGCAGTACTTC.

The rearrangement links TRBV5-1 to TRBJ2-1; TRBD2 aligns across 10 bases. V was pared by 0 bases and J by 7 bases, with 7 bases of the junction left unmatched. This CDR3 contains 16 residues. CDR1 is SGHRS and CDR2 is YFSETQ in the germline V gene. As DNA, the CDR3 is TGCGCCAGCAGCTTGGGGTCTAGCGGGAGCTCGAATGAGCAGTTCTTC. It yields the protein CASSLGSSGSSNEQFF.

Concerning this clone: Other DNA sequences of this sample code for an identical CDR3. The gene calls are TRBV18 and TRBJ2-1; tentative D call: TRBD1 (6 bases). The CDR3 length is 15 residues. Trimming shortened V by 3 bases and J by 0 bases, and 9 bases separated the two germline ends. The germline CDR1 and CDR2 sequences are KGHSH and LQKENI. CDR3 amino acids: CASSPDRSSYNEQFF. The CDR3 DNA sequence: TGTGCCAGCTCACCGGACAGAAGCTCCTACAATGAGCAGTTCTTC.

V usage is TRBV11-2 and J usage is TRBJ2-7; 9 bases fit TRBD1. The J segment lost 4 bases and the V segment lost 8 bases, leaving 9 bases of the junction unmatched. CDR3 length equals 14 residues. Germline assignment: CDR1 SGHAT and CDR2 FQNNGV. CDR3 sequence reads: CASGEDRGGYEQYF. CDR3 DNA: TGTGCCAGCGGGGAGGACAGGGGCGGGTACGAGCAGTACTTC. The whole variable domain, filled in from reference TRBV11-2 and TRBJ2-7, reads EAGVAQSPRYKIIEKRQSVAFWCNPISGHATLYWYQQILGQGPKLLIQFQNNGVVDDSQLPKDRFSAERLKGVDSTLKIQPAKLEDSAVYLCASGEDRGGYEQYFGPGTRLTVT.

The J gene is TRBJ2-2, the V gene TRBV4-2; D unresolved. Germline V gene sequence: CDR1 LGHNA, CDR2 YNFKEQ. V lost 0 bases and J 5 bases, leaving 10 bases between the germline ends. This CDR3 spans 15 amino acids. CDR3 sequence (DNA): TGTGCCAGCAGCCAAGAGGAAAGGGAAACCGGGGAGCTGTTTTTT. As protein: CASSQEERETGELFF.